The sequence of this TCR beta chain was determined in a study of cytomegalovirus exposure and HLA in healthy donors. Study-wide results and caveats: According to a subsequent analysis, TCR clusters from the first cohort were inclined to appear together in the 100 to 150 validation repertoires. In vitro experiments confirmed that three CMV-associated chains were specific for CMV antigens.

Trimming pared 1 base from V and 5 bases from J, leaving 8 bases between. Germline V gene sequence: CDR1 GTSNPN, CDR2 SVGIG (reference sequence). This CDR3 spans 12 amino acids. With regard to this clone: Its antigen is not identified.

Assay used: immunoSEQ multiplex PCR; TCRdb lists only in-frame clones, some missing. The sample gives more than 90,000 clones, 86% of which show up once; nearly 5% is in the top ten. Specimen: PBMCs. The chain has TRBV30 and TRBJ1-1; maybe TRBD1 (5 bases). The clonotype originates from a young man in good health and CMV-seronegative. The CDR3 sequence: CAWSAGSTEAFF. The CDR3 DNA sequence: TGTGCCTGGAGTGCAGGGTCGACTGAAGCTTTCTTT. The full variable domain, with the rest looked up from reference TRBV30 and TRBJ1-1, is SQTIHQWPATLVQPVGSPLSLECTVEGTSNPNLYWYRQAAGRGLQLLFYSVGIGQISSEVPQNLSASRPQDRQFILSSKKLLLSDSGFYLCAWSAGSTEAFFGQGTRLTVV.